These T cell receptor beta chains were read from a single sample in a study of cytomegalovirus exposure and HLA in healthy donors. The data were produced by immunoSEQ multiplex PCR, yet TCRdb's version contains in-frame clones alone and is incomplete. The sample has about 97,000 clones; roughly three quarters are singletons. Sample: PBMCs. These receptor sequences come from a male donor in good health and CMV-seropositive. The CDR3 runs from the conserved cysteine through the conserved F or W. The order of the fields is clone size, V gene, J gene, D gene, CDR3 DNA, CDR3 protein. D genes are given only for firm matches. For some rows the clone size is stated as once, few or many, or as a class when expanded; others skip it.

NA	TRBV12-5	TRBJ1-5	NA	TGTGCTAGTGGGGAGGGGCGGCAGCCCCAGCATTTT	CASGEGRQPQHF
NA	TRBV29-1	TRBJ2-2	NA	TGCAGCGTTGGGGGGCCGTACACCGGGGAGCTGTTTTTT	CSVGGPYTGELFF
NA	TRBV14	TRBJ1-2	NA	TGTGCCAGCAGTCAGGGGTACTATGGCTACACCTTC	CASSQGYYGYTF
NA	TRBV20-1	TRBJ1-4	NA	TGCAGTTCTAAGGAGGGTGAAAAACTGTTTTTT	CSSKEGEKLFF
few	TRBV30	TRBJ2-7	NA	TGTGCCTGGAGTTACGGGGTCCGAGCCTACGAGCAGTACTTC	CAWSYGVRAYEQYF
few	TRBV27	TRBJ1-5	NA	TGTGCCAGCAGTTTAAGCACCGGGGGTCAGCCCCAGCATTTT	CASSLSTGGQPQHF
NA	TRBV5-1	TRBJ1-2	TRBD1	TGCGCCAGCAGCCTCTCTGGGGACAGGGTCTATGGCTACACCTTC	CASSLSGDRVYGYTF
NA	TRBV21-1	TRBJ2-5	NA	TGTGCCATCCCGCCCCAGGGGGAAGAGACCCAGTACTTC	CAIPPQGEETQYF
NA	TRBV25-1	TRBJ2-7	TRBD1	TGTGCCAGCAGTGGCTCCCGACAGGGGAATTTCTACGAGCAGTACTTC	CASSGSRQGNFYEQYF
once	TRBV5-1	TRBJ1-1	TRBD1	TGCGCCAGCAGCCCCCTGGACAGGGGGGTGGCTGAAGCTTTCTTT	CASSPLDRGVAEAFF
NA	TRBV7-9	TRBJ1-4	TRBD1	TGTGCCAGCAGCCAAGACAGGGGAAATGAAAAACTGTTTTTT	CASSQDRGNEKLFF
once	TRBV6-1	TRBJ2-5	TRBD2	TGTGCCAGCAGCCCGGGGGGGATCGAGACCCAGTACTTC	CASSPGGIETQYF
few	TRBV30	TRBJ1-5	NA	TGTGCCTGGAGGAGCCCGGGGAATCAGCCCCAGCATTTT	CAWRSPGNQPQHF
few	TRBV2	TRBJ2-6	TRBD1	TGTGCCAGCAGTGGGACAGGGACAGGGGCCAACGTCCTGACTTTC	CASSGTGTGANVLTF
NA	TRBV6-6	TRBJ2-1	TRBD2	TGTGCCAGCAGTAAAAGCGGGGGGGCCCACAATGAGCAGTTCTTC	CASSKSGGAHNEQFF
once	TRBV15	TRBJ2-3	TRBD2	TGTGCCACCAGCCCCCAGCGGGGGTCAGATACGCAGTATTTT	CATSPQRGSDTQYF
NA	TRBV5-1	TRBJ1-1	TRBD1	TGCGCCAGCAGCTTGGCCGGGACAGGGGGCTTGAACACTGAAGCTTTCTTT	CASSLAGTGGLNTEAFF
NA	TRBV7-8	TRBJ1-4	NA	TGTGCCAGCAGCTTAGGGGGAGTGGGTGAAAAACTGTTTTTT	CASSLGGVGEKLFF
NA	TRBV6-5	TRBJ1-5	TRBD1	TGTGCCAGCAGTTCCGACAGGGGAAATCAGCCCCAGCATTTT	CASSSDRGNQPQHF
NA	TRBV19	TRBJ2-7	TRBD2	TGTGCCAGTAGTATAGGTCGGGGGGGCTCCTACGAGCAGTACTTC	CASSIGRGGSYEQYF
few	TRBV13	TRBJ1-1	NA	TGTGCCAGCAGCTTCCAGGGGATGAACACTGAAGCTTTCTTT	CASSFQGMNTEAFF
once	TRBV7-2	TRBJ1-1	TRBD1	TGTGCCAGCAGCTATGACAGGGTCGGGACTGAAGCTTTCTTT	CASSYDRVGTEAFF
NA	TRBV5-6	TRBJ2-2	NA	TGTGCCAGCAGCTCGGACAGTATTGGAACCGGGGAGCTGTTTTTT	CASSSDSIGTGELFF
NA	TRBV18	TRBJ1-1	NA	TGTGCCAGCTCACCACCCACAGGGCAGAACACTGAAGCTTTCTTT	CASSPPTGQNTEAFF
NA	TRBV18	TRBJ2-5	NA	TGTGCCAGCTCACCAACTCCGGGGGTACAAGAGACCCAGTACTTC	CASSPTPGVQETQYF
NA	TRBV10-1	TRBJ1-1	NA	TGCGCCAGCAGTGAGACCGATGTGGGGGCGCGTCAAGCTTTCTTT	CASSETDVGARQAFF
NA	TRBV9	TRBJ2-7	TRBD2	TGTGCCAGCAGCCCCCCGGGTAGCGGGGAATACGAGCAGTACTTC	CASSPPGSGEYEQYF
once	TRBV23-1	TRBJ1-6	NA	TGCGCCAGCAGTCAATCCCGCAGTTGGCCCCTCCACTTT	CASSQSRSWPLHF
NA	TRBV4-1	TRBJ1-4	TRBD1	TGCGCCAGCAGCCACCAGACAGGGGACAGTGAAAAACTGTTTTTT	CASSHQTGDSEKLFF
NA	TRBV10-3	TRBJ2-2	TRBD1	TGTGCCATCAGTGAAGGACAGGGGGCCACCGGGGAGCTGTTTTTT	CAISEGQGATGELFF
NA	TRBV6-5	TRBJ1-2	NA	TGTGCCAGCAGCCAGCAACAGGGACCCTATGGCTACACCTTC	CASSQQQGPYGYTF
few	TRBV2	TRBJ1-6	TRBD1	TGTGCCAGCAGTGAATACAGGGGCAACTCACCCCTCCACTTT	CASSEYRGNSPLHF
NA	TRBV12-2	TRBJ1-5	NA	TGTGCAAGTCGCGAAGCCCGCCGTCCATGCCGGTATCAGCCCCAGCATTTT	CASREARRPCRYQPQHF
NA	TRBV14	TRBJ1-2	TRBD1	TGTGCCAGCAGCCCAAGACAGGGGCGAGGCTATGGCTACACCTTC	CASSPRQGRGYGYTF
NA	TRBV4-3	TRBJ1-4	TRBD1	TGCGCCAGCAGCCATTCCGGGACAGTGTTTGAAAAACTGTTTTTT	CASSHSGTVFEKLFF
NA	TRBV5-8	TRBJ1-6	NA	TGTGCCAGCACCCCAGGGCAGGAACTAAATTCACCCCTCCACTTT	CASTPGQELNSPLHF
NA	TRBV4-1	TRBJ2-5	NA	TGCGCCAGCAGCCAAGGAGGGTTGGAGACCCAGTACTTC	CASSQGGLETQYF
few	TRBV10-3	TRBJ1-3	NA	TGTGCCATGAAGGACAGACTTACCTCTGGAAACACCATATATTTT	CAMKDRLTSGNTIYF
NA	TRBV6-1	TRBJ2-7	NA	TGTGCCAGCAGTGAGCAGGGGTCGGGGCAGTACTTC	CASSEQGSGQYF
few	TRBV5-1	TRBJ1-1	NA	TGCGCCAGCAGCCCCCCGCGGGAATCTGAAGCTTTCTTT	CASSPPRESEAFF
NA	TRBV29-1	TRBJ1-1	NA	TGCAGCGTTGGGGGGGACACTGAAGCTTTCTTT	CSVGGDTEAFF